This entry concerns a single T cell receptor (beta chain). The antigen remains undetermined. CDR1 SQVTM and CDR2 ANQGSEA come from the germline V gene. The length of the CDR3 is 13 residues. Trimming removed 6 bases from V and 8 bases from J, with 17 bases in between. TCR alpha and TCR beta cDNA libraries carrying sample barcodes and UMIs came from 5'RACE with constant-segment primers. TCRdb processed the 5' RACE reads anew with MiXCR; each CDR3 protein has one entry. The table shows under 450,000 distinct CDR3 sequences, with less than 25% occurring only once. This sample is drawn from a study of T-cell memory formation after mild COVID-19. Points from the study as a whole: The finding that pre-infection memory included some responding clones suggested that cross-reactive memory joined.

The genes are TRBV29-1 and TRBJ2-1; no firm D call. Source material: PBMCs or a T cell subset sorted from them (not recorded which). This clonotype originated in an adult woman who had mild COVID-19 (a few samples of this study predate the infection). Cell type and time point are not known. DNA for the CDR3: TGCAGCGTAGCTAGGTCCGCGTACGATGAGCAGTTCTTC. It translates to CSVARSAYDEQFF.